This TCR beta chain appears in the sequencing data of a study of T cells expressing NK-cell markers. Regarding this clonotype: Its target is unknown.

The TCR beta cDNA came from 5'RACE template switching with UMIs. TCRdb reprocessed the 5' RACE reads, with one entry per CDR3 protein and no DNA. This specimen shows approximately 110,000 distinct CDR3 sequences; the ten leading clones hold 18%. Germline V lookup: CDR1 SEHNR, CDR2 FQNEAQ (reference sequence). The CDR3 runs 14 residues. Study-wide results and caveats: Once again these clonotypes came out on top in the CD3+CD56-NKG2C+ fraction of four donors. In 5 to 7 donors, dominant CD3+CD56+NKG2C+ clones formed roughly 1.0-7.5% of CD8+ cells.

The clonotype was recovered from a woman between 18 and 75 years old in good health. Sequencing input: blood T cells: a sorted CD56 or NKG2C T cell subset, CD4+ or CD8+ T cells, or bulk PBMC T cells (not recorded which). This chain links TRBV7-9 with TRBJ2-3; checking the TCRdb D call of TRBD1 is not possible without DNA. CDR3 sequence reads: CALDRSGTSDTQYF.